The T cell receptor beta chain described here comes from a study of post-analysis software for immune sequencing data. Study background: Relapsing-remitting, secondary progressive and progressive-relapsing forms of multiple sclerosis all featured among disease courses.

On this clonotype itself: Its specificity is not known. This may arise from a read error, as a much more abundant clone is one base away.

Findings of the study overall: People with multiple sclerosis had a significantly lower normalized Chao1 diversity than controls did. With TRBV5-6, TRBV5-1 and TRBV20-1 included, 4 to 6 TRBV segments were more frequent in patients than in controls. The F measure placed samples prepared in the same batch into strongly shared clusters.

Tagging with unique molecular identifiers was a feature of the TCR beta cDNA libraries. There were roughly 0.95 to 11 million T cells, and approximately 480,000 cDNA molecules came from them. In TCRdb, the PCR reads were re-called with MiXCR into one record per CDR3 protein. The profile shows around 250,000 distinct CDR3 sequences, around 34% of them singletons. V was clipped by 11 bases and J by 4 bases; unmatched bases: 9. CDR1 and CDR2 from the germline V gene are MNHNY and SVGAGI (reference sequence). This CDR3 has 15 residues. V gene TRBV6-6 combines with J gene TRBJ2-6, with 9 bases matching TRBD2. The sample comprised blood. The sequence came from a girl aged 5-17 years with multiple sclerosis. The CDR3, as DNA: TGTGCCTGCACCCAGCGGGGGGTCGGGGCCAACGTCCTGACTTTC. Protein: CACTQRGVGANVLTF.